These 7 T cell receptor beta chains were all obtained from the same sample, sequenced in a study of cytomegalovirus exposure and HLA in healthy donors. The PCR employed 60 Vbeta primers together with 13 Jbeta primers. TCRdb keeps only in-frame clones here, not all; method: immunoSEQ multiplex PCR. The sample gives over 150,000 clones, approximately 84% of which show up once; around 4.8% is in the top ten. Sequenced material: PBMCs. These receptors all stem from a girl aged 10 to 17 in good health and CMV-seropositive.

V gene TRBV7-8 combines with J gene TRBJ1-3, with a tentative D call TRBD1 (6 bases). V was clipped by 5 bases and J by 4 bases, with 15 bases between them. This CDR3 contains 15 residues. Germline lookup yields CDR1 SGHVS and CDR2 FQNEAQ. The CDR3 loop is CASSRNRAQGNTIYF. As DNA, the CDR3 is TGTGCCAGCAGCCGTAACAGGGCGCAAGGAAACACCATATATTTT.

V is TRBV5-4 and J is TRBJ1-1, with 7 nucleotides matching TRBD1. Germline trimming cut 4 bases from V and 3 bases from J; bases unmatched to any gene: 3. This CDR3 is built from 13 residues. Germline V gene data show CDR1 as SGHNT and CDR2 as YYREEE (reference sequence). The CDR3 nucleotides read TGTGCCAGCAGCCCCAGGGGGGACACTGAAGCTTTCTTT. As protein: CASSPRGDTEAFF.

The V call is TRBV4-1, the J call TRBJ2-2; D is possibly TRBD1 (5 bases). Trimming took off 1 base at V and 5 bases at J, with 17 bases between the two ends. The CDR3 loop spans 17 amino acids. CDR1 and CDR2 from the germline V gene are MGHRA and YSYEKL. This chain's CDR3 is CASSQGGALKRTGELFF. CDR3 DNA sequence: TGCGCCAGCAGCCAAGGTGGGGCCCTTAAGAGGACCGGGGAGCTGTTTTTT.

The rearrangement joins TRBV19 to TRBJ1-2; D remains ambiguous. The V gene lost 7 bases and the J gene lost 6 bases, with 15 bases spanning the gap. Germline assignment: CDR1 LNHDA and CDR2 SQIVND (reference sequence). There are 13 residues in the CDR3. The CDR3 nucleotides are TGTGCCAGTACAGAGTTGGGCGATAATGGCTACACCTTC. It encodes CASTELGDNGYTF.

The rearrangement links TRBV27 to TRBJ1-6, with TRBD1 matching 8 bases. The CDR3 is 21 amino acids. Germline V gene lookup returns CDR1 MNHEY and CDR2 SMNVEV (reference sequence). V shed 6 bases and J 0 bases; nucleotides not matched to a gene: 19. CDR3 DNA: TGTGCCAGCAGCCCAACTCCGGGACAGGAGTACCAAAGCTCCTATAATTCACCCCTCCACTTT. Residues: CASSPTPGQEYQSSYNSPLHF.

A single count supports this clone. The CDR3 DNA sequence: TGTGCCAGCAGCTTAAGTTCTAGCGGGGGGGCCCACGAGCAGTACTTC. Translated: CASSLSSSGGAHEQYF. This rearrangement joins TRBV7-3 to TRBJ2-7, with 12 bases lining up with TRBD2. CDR1 SGHTA and CDR2 FQGTGA come from the germline V gene. V was clipped by 1 base and J by 5 bases; unmatched bases: 6. This CDR3 has 16 amino acids.

V gene TRBV6-4 combines with J gene TRBJ2-5; 12 bases match TRBD2. The CDR3 runs 17 residues. The germline CDR1 and CDR2 sequences are MRHNA and SNTAGT. V trimming: 6 bases; J trimming: 0 bases; junction bases outside the gene matches: 8. The CDR3 nucleotides read TGTGCCAGCAGGCGACTAGCGGGGGCGATGTACCAAGAGACCCAGTACTTC. It encodes CASRRLAGAMYQETQYF.